This entry features one T cell receptor beta chain sequence. These data are taken from a study of blood T cell repertoires in COVID-19. Study information: Acute and convalescent COVID-19 samples came from the United States, Italy and Spain. In each case, the material was cDNA or gDNA derived from T cells, B-cell-depleted T cells, or PBMCs.

Methods used by the authors: Counts of nucleated cells, estimated from reference gene primer amplification, were obtained. The table came from immunoSEQ multiplex PCR; TCRdb's copy has only in-frame clones and leaves some out. The V and J calls and clone size are taken from that table; D and trimming were inferred from the DNA. Of some 70,000 clones in the sample, 80% to 90% were seen once. Sequenced: peripheral blood. The clonotype was recovered from an older woman with acute or convalescent COVID-19.

The CDR3 sequence is CASSLGLAGGYGYTF. In DNA, the CDR3 is TGTGCCAGCAGTTTGGGACTGGCTGGGGGGTATGGCTACACCTTC. The chain employs TRBV27 and TRBJ1-2; TRBD1 is a possible D gene (5 bases). Looked up from germline, CDR1 is MNHEY and CDR2 is SMNVEV (reference sequence). V lost 3 bases and J 5 bases, leaving 16 bases between the germline ends. This CDR3 has 15 residues.